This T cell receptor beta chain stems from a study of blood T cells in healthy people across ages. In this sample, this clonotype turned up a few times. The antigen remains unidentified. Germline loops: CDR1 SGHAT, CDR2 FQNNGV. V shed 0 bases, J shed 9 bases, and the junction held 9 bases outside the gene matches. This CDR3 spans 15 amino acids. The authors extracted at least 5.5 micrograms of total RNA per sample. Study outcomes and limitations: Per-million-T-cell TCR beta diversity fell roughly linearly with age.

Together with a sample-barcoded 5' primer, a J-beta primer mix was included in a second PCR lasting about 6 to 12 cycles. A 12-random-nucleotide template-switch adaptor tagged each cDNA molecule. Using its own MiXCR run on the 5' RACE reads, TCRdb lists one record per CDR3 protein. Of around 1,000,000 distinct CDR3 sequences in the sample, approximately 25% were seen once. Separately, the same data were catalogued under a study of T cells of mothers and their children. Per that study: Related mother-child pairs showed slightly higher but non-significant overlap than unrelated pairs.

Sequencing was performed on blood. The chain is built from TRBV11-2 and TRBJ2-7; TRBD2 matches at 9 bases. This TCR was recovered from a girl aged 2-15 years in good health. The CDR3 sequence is CASSLEGGSGRGQYF. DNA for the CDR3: TGTGCCAGCAGCTTAGAAGGTGGTAGCGGGAGAGGGCAGTACTTC. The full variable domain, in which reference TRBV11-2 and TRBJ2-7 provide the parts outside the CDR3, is EAGVAQSPRYKIIEKRQSVAFWCNPISGHATLYWYQQILGQGPKLLIQFQNNGVVDDSQLPKDRFSAERLKGVDSTLKIQPAKLEDSAVYLCASSLEGGSGRGQYFGPGTRLTVT.